Reported below is one T cell receptor beta chain. This clonotype was seen many times. No antigen is known for it. Nothing much larger sits one base from this clone, and base qualities are not available. Library preparation was by 5' RACE. Sequencing instrument: NextSeq 500. Unique molecular identifiers were attached to individual cDNA molecules in the TCR library protocol so that sequencing error and PCR bias could be corrected. Both TCR alpha and beta chains were sequenced, and tight co-correlation was observed between alpha and beta sequence abundances in each sample. For the original study's pipeline: V gene, J gene and CDR3 annotation of TCR sequences was performed with Decombinator V4. TCRs were defined as expanded if a significant change between any two time points was detected under a Poisson model with p below 0.0001. Abundances of TCRs were expressed as counts per million after normalisation to the total number of TCRs sequenced in each sample. TRAV1-2 paired with TRAJ12, TRAJ20 or TRAJ33 defined MAIT TCRs, while TRAV10 paired with TRAJ18 defined iNKT TCRs. VDJdb, accessed on 1 November 2021, was searched for TCRs annotated for CMV, EBV and SARS-CoV-2, and TCRs annotated for more than one antigen were excluded. TCRdb reanalyzed the raw reads on its own, using fastp at Q25 for trimming and MiXCR for clone calling, and kept in-frame beta chains. Entries are consolidated by CDR3 protein sequence, retaining the most common genes and DNA. None of the V and J calls come from the authors' own analysis; TCRdb made them. A total of just under 65,000 distinct CDR3 sequences appear in this sample, approximately 5.9% of them only once. The top ten hold less than 3.5% of the sample.

The data stem from a study of early T cells in non-severe SARS-CoV-2 infection (dated by TCRdb to the early 2020s). About the investigation overall: Bulk RNA from unsorted whole blood was used for TCR sequencing, so alpha and beta chains could not be paired.

The CDR3 sequence holds 15 residues, the cysteine and phenylalanine included. Of the read, only the CDR3 DNA is kept; its 45 bases are in frame from base 1. CDR1 and CDR2 are drawn from the germline V gene (reference sequence): DFQATT, SNEGSKA. The germline ends are 12 bases apart after V is trimmed by 2 bases and J by 0 bases. Set within a cohort of healthcare workers in London, UK, this nested case-control study involved weekly PCR testing of nasopharyngeal swabs along with blood sampling. Healthcare workers were recruited during the week of the UK lockdown, between 23 and 31 March 2020, and followed weekly for up to 16 weeks. General conclusions and limits of the study: Matching against VDJdb was skewed toward anti-spike CD8 responses, likely underestimated virus-specific expansions, and missed private and CD4 specificities.

Sequenced here: whole blood, sampled at baseline. This sequence was found in an adult who was a healthcare worker with PCR-confirmed SARS-CoV-2 infection or an uninfected control (not recorded which). The chain is encoded by TRBV20-1 joined to TRBJ2-3, with TRBD2 tentatively as D gene (5 bases match). The CDR3 region reads CSARKIGGSTDTQYF. DNA sequence: TGCAGTGCTAGAAAGATCGGCGGGAGCACAGATACGCAGTATTTT.